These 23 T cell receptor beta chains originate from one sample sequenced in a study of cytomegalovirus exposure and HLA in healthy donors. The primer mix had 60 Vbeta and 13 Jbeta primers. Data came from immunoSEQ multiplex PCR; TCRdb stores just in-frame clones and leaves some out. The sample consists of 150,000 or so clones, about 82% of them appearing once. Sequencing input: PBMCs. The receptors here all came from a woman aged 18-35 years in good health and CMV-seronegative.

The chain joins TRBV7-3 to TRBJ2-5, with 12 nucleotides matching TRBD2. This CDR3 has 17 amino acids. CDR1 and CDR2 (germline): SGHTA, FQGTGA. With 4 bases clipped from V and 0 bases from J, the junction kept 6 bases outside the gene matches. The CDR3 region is CASSSGLAGYYQETQYF. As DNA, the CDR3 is TGTGCCAGCAGCTCGGGACTAGCGGGTTATTACCAAGAGACCCAGTACTTC.

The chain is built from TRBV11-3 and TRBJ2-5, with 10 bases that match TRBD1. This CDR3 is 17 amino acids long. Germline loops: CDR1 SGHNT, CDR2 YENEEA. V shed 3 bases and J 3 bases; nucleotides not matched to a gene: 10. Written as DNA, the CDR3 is TGTGCCAGCAGCTTGGGGACAGGGGATGGATCAGAAGAGACCCAGTACTTC. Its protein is CASSLGTGDGSEETQYF.

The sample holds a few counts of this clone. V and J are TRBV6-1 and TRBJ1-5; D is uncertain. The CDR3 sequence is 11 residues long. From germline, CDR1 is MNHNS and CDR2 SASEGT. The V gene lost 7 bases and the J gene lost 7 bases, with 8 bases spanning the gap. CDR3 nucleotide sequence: TGTGCCAGCAACCCGGGACAGCCCCAGCATTTT. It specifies CASNPGQPQHF.

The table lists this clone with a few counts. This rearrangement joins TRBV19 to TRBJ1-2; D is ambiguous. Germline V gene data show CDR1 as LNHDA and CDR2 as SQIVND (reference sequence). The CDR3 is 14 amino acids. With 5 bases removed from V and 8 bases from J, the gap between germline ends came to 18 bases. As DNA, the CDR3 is TGTGCCAGTAGTGTGACTGCCTTCCGGAGGGGCTACACCTTC. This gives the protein CASSVTAFRRGYTF.

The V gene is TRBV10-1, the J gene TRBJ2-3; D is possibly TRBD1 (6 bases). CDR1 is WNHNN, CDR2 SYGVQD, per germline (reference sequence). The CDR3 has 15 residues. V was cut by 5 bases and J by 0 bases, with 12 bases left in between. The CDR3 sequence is CASSSGTTSTDTQYF. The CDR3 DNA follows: TGCGCCAGCAGTTCAGGGACAACTAGCACAGATACGCAGTATTTT.

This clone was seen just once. The CDR3 sequence is CAISASDRGSGELFF. CDR3 sequence (DNA): TGTGCCATCAGTGCCTCGGACAGGGGGTCCGGGGAGCTGTTTTTT. The V gene is TRBV10-3, the J gene TRBJ2-2, with 10 nucleotides matching TRBD1. The V and J ends lost 4 bases and 6 bases, in that order; junction bases with no gene match: 5. Germline V gives CDR1 ENHRY, CDR2 SYGVKD. The CDR3 sequence is 15 residues long.

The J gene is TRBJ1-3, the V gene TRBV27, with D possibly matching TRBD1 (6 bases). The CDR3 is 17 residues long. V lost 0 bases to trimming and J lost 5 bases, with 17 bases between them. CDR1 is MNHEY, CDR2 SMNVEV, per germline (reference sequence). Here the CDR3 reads CASSLSVTGLRRNTIYF. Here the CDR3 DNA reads TGTGCCAGCAGTTTATCGGTAACAGGGTTAAGGAGAAACACCATATATTTT.

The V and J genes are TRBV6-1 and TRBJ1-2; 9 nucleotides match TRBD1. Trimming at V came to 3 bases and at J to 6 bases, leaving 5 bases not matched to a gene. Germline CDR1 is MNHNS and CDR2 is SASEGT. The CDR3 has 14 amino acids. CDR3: CASSDPTGGDGYTF. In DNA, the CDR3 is TGTGCCAGCAGTGATCCGACAGGGGGTGATGGCTACACCTTC.

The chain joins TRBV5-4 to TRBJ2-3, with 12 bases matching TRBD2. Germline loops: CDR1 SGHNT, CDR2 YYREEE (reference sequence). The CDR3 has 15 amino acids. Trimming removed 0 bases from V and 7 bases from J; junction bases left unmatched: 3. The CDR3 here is CASSLASGREHTQYF. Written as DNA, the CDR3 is TGTGCCAGCAGCTTGGCTAGCGGGAGGGAGCATACGCAGTATTTT.

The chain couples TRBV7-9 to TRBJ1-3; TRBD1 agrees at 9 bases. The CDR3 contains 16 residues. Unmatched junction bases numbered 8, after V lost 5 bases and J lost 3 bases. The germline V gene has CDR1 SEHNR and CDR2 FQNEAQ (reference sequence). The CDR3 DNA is TGTGCCAGCAGCCTTGAGGGACAGGGTATTGGAAACACCATATATTTT. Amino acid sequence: CASSLEGQGIGNTIYF. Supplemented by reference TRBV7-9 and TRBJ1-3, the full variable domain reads DTGVSQNPRHKITKRGQNVTFRCDPISEHNRLYWYRQTLGQGPEFLTYFQNEAQLEKSRLLSDRFSAERPKGSFSTLEIQRTEQGDSAMYLCASSLEGQGIGNTIYFGEGSWLTVV.

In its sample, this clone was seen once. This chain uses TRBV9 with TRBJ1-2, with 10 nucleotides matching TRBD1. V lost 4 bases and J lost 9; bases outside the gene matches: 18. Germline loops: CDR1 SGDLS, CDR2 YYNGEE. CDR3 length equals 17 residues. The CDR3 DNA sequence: TGTGCCAGCAGCACAGAGGGACAGGGGAAGAAGCTATTGCGCTACACCTTC. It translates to CASSTEGQGKKLLRYTF.

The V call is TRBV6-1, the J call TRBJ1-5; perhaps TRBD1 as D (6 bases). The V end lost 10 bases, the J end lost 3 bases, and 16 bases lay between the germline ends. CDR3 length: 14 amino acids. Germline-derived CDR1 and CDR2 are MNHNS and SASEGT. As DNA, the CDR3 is TGTGCCACAGAGGAAGGACAGACCAATCAGCCCCAGCATTTT. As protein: CATEEGQTNQPQHF.

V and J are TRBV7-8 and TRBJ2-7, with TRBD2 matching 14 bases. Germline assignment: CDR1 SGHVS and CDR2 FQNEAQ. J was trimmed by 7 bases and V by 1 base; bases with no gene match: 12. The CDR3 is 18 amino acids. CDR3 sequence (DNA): TGTGCCAGCAGCTTAGGACTAGCGGGAGGGCCGAAGAACATGGAGCAGTACTTC. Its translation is CASSLGLAGGPKNMEQYF.

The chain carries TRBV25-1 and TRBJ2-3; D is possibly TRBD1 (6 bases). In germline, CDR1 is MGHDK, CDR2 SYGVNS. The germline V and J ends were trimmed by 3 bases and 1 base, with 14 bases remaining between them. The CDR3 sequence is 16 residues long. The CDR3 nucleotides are TGTGCCAGCAGTGATAGAGACAGGCAAGGCACAGATACGCAGTATTTT. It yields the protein CASSDRDRQGTDTQYF.

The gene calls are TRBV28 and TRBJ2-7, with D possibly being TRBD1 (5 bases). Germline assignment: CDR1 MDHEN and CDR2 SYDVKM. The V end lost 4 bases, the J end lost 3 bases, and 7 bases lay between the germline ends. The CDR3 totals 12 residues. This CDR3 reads CASSWGFYEQYF. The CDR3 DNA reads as TGTGCCAGCAGTTGGGGCTTCTACGAGCAGTACTTC.

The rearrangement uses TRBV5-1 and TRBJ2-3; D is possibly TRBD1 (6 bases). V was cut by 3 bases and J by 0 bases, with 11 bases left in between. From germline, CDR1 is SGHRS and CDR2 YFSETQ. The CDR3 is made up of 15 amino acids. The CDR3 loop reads CASSSPQGSTDTQYF. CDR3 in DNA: TGCGCCAGCAGCTCGCCACAGGGAAGCACAGATACGCAGTATTTT.

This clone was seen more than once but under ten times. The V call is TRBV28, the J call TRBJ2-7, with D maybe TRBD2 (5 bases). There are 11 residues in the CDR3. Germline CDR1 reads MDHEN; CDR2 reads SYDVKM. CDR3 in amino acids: CAAGTNYEQYF. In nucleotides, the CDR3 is TGTGCGGCGGGCACTAACTACGAGCAGTACTTC.

The CDR3 region has the DNA TGCGCCAGCAGCCCCAACGGGGAGGCCTGGTCCGGCTACACCTTC. Translated, it gives CASSPNGEAWSGYTF. The rearrangement joins TRBV4-1 to TRBJ1-2; D unclear. Germline values: CDR1 MGHRA, CDR2 YSYEKL. The CDR3 is 15 amino acids. The ends were cut back, 4 bases at V and 8 bases at J, with 20 bases in the middle.

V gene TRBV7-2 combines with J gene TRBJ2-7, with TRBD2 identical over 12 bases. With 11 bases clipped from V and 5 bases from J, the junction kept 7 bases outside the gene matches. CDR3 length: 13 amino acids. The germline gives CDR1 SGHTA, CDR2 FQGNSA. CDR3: CAAKTSGGDEQYF. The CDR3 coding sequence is TGTGCCGCCAAGACTAGCGGGGGAGACGAGCAGTACTTC.

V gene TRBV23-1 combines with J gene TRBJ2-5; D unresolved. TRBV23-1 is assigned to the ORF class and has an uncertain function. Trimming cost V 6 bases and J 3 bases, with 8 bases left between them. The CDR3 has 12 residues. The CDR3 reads CASRLTKETQYF. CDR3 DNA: TGCGCCAGCAGACTAACGAAAGAGACCCAGTACTTC.

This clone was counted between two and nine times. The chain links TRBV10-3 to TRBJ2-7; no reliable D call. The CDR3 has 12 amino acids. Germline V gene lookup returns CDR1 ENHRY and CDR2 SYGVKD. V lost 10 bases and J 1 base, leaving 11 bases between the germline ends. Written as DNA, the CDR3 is TGTGCCACCTCGTCTATTTCCTACGAGCAGTACTTC. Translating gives CATSSISYEQYF.

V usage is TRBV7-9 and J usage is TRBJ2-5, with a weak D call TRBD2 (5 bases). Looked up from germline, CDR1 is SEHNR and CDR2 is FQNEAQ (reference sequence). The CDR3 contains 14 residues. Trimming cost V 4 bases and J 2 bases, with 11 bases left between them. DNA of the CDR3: TGTGCCAGCAGCTCCGGACTGGGACAAGAGACCCAGTACTTC. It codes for CASSSGLGQETQYF.

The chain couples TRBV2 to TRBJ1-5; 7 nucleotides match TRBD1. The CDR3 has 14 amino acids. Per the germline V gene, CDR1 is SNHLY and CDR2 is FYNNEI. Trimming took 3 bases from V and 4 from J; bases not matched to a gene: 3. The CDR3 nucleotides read TGTGCCAGCAGTGAGGAACAGGGGAATCAGCCCCAGCATTTT. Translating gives CASSEEQGNQPQHF.